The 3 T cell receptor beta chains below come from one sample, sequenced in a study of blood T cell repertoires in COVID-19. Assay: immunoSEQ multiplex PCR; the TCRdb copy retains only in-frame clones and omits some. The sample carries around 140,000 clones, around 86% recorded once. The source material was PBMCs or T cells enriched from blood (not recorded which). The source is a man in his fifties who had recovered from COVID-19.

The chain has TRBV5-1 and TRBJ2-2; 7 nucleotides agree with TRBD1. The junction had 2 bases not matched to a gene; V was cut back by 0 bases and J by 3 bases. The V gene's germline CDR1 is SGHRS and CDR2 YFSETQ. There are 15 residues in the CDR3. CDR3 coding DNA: TGCGCCAGCAGCTTGGAGACAGGGTACACCGGGGAGCTGTTTTTT. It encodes CASSLETGYTGELFF.

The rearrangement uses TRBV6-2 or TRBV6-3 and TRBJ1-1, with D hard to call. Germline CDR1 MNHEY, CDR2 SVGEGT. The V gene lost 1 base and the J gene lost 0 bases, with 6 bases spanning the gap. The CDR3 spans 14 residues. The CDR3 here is CASSYFAMNTEAFF. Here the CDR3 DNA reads TGTGCCAGCAGTTACTTCGCGATGAACACTGAAGCTTTCTTT.

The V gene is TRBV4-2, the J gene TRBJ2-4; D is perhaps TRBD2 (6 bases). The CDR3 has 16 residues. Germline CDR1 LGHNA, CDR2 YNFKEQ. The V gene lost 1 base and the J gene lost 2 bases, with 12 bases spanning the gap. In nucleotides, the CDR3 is TGTGCCAGCAGCCAAGTCATCGGGGGTACCAAAAACATTCAGTACTTC. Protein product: CASSQVIGGTKNIQYF.